This TCR beta chain is from a study of identical twins. Unique molecular identifiers were present on the cDNA, which also gained a universal primer site by template switching. Each CDR3 protein gets one entry after TCRdb re-called the 5' RACE reads with MiXCR. The sample yields about 900,000 distinct CDR3 sequences, about 12% seen once. Trimming removed 5 bases from V and 5 bases from J, with 10 bases in between. Germline V lookup: CDR1 MNHNS, CDR2 SASEGT. This CDR3 has 13 amino acids. Study-level findings and limits: It was possible that invariant MAIT and iNKT cells partly confounded the zero-insertion analyses. Among monozygotic twins, out-of-frame TCR alpha sharing exceeded what models predicted.

This clonotype was seen more than once but under ten times. Its antigen is undetermined. This sample was also put to use in a study of yellow fever vaccine responses in identical twins.

The receptor's source is a young woman in good health. Sequenced material: PBMCs. The chain combines TRBV6-1 with TRBJ2-1; possibly TRBD2 for D (5 bases). The CDR3 region has the DNA TGTGCCAGCAGTCTAGCCTACGACAATGAGCAGTTCTTC. Encoded protein: CASSLAYDNEQFF.